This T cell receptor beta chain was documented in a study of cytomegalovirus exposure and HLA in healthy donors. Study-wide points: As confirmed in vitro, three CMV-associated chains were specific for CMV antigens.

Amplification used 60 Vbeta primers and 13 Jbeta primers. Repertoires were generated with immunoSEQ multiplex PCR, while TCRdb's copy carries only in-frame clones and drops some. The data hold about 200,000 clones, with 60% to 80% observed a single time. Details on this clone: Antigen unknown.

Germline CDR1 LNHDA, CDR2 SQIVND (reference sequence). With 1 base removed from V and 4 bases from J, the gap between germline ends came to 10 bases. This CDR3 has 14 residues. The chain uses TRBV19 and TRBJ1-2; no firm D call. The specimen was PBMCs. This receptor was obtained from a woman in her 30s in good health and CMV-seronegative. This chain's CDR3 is CASSIGAVTYGYTF. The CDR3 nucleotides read TGTGCCAGTAGTATAGGGGCAGTTACCTATGGCTACACCTTC.